The rows below give T cell receptor beta chains drawn from one sample of a study of blood T cell repertoires in COVID-19. Clones were read by immunoSEQ multiplex PCR, and TCRdb kept only the in-frame ones, dropping some. The repertoire holds approximately 210,000 clones, with 81% as singletons. Sequenced: PBMCs or T cells enriched from blood (not recorded which). The receptors shown here come from a woman in her forties or fifties with acute COVID-19. Each CDR3 is given without its conserved first and last residue. Fields, in order: J gene, V gene, CDR3 protein.

J gene: TRBJ1-5; V gene: TRBV28; CDR3 protein: ASHVGGEEQPQH
J gene: TRBJ1-5; V gene: TRBV2; CDR3 protein: ASSGSRDRSTSDQPQH
J gene: TRBJ1-2; V gene: TRBV4-1; CDR3 protein: ASSQGQAPMQIYGYT
J gene: TRBJ1-2; V gene: TRBV7-9; CDR3 protein: ASSLVSGDYGYT
J gene: TRBJ1-3; V gene: TRBV9; CDR3 protein: ASSPQGADGNTIY
J gene: TRBJ2-4; V gene: TRBV6-2/TRBV6-3; CDR3 protein: ASSSVPPQAYIQY
J gene: TRBJ2-1; V gene: TRBV29-1; CDR3 protein: SVAAGRRYEQF
J gene: TRBJ1-1; V gene: TRBV6-2/TRBV6-3; CDR3 protein: ASSPGVRLEAF
J gene: TRBJ2-7; V gene: TRBV5-1; CDR3 protein: ASSLSAVTVAYEQY
J gene: TRBJ1-1; V gene: TRBV5-1; CDR3 protein: ASSITGTGVTEAF
J gene: TRBJ2-7; V gene: TRBV6-5; CDR3 protein: ASDPQRGVYSEQY
J gene: TRBJ2-6; V gene: TRBV5-1; CDR3 protein: ASSLSRDSGANVLT
J gene: TRBJ2-7; V gene: TRBV5-4; CDR3 protein: ASSSGLAGGTYEQY
J gene: TRBJ1-1; V gene: TRBV7-2; CDR3 protein: ASSATGGAGTEAF
J gene: TRBJ1-1; V gene: TRBV18; CDR3 protein: ASSPLDSWDTEAF
J gene: TRBJ2-7; V gene: TRBV4-1; CDR3 protein: ASSQGSSGTGGEQY
J gene: TRBJ2-3; V gene: TRBV4-1; CDR3 protein: ASSVAAGLSWAVVY
J gene: TRBJ2-7; V gene: TRBV29-1; CDR3 protein: SVEGQGVYEQY
J gene: TRBJ2-1; V gene: TRBV29-1; CDR3 protein: SVEDLPPGQHYNEQF
J gene: TRBJ2-2; V gene: TRBV4-2; CDR3 protein: ASSQAGLPGAGELF
J gene: TRBJ2-7; V gene: TRBV4-3; CDR3 protein: ASSQGRGHTYEQY
J gene: TRBJ1-5; V gene: TRBV15; CDR3 protein: ATSRDYTGPQPQH
J gene: TRBJ2-5; V gene: TRBV28; CDR3 protein: ASSSGGEMQETQY
J gene: TRBJ1-2; V gene: TRBV2; CDR3 protein: ASRLGQSNYGYT
J gene: TRBJ1-2; V gene: TRBV4-2; CDR3 protein: ASSQVGTNYGYT